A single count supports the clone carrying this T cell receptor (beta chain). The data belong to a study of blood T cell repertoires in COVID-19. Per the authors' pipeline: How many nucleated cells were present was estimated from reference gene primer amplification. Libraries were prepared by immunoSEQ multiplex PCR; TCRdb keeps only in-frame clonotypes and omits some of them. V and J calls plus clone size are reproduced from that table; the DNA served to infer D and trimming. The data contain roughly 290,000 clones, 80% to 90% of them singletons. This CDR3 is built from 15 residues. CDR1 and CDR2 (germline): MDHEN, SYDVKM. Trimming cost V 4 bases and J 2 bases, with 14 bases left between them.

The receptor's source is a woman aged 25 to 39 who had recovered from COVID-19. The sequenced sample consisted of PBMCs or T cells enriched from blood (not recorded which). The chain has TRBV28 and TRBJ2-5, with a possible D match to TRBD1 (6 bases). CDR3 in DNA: TGTGCCAGCAGTTACGGACAGCCCCGGCAAGAGACCCAGTACTTC. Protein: CASSYGQPRQETQYF.